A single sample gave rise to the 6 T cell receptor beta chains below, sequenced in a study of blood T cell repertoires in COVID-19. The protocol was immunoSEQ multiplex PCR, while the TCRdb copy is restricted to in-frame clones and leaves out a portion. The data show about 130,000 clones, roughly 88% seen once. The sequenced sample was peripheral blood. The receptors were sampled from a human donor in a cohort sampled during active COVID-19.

CDR3 protein: CASSETGSRRKAGGYTF. CDR3 in DNA: TGTGCCAGCAGTGAGACAGGGTCCCGACGTAAGGCAGGTGGCTACACCTTC. V and J are TRBV2 and TRBJ1-2; 7 bases are a match to TRBD1. The CDR3 is 17 amino acids. J gave up 7 bases and V 3 bases, and 17 bases lay outside the gene matches. Germline-derived CDR1 and CDR2 are SNHLY and FYNNEI.

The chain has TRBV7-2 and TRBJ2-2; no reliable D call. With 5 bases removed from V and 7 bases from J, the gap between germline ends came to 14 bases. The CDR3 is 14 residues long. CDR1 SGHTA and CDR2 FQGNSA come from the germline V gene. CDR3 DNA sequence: TGTGCCAGCAGCCGCGAGAACGGCGGCGGGGAGCTGTTTTTT. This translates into CASSRENGGGELFF.

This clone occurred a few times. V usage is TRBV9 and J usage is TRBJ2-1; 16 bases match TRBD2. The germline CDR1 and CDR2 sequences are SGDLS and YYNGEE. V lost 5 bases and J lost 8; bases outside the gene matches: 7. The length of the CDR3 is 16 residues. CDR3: CASSPGLAGGRHEQFF. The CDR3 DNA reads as TGTGCCAGCAGTCCGGGACTAGCGGGAGGGCGACATGAGCAGTTCTTC. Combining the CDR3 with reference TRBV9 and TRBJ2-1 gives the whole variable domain DSGVTQTPKHLITATGQRVTLRCSPRSGDLSVYWYQQSLDQGLQFLIQYYNGEERAKGNILERFSAQQFPDLHSELNLSSLELGDSALYFCASSPGLAGGRHEQFFGPGTRLTVL.

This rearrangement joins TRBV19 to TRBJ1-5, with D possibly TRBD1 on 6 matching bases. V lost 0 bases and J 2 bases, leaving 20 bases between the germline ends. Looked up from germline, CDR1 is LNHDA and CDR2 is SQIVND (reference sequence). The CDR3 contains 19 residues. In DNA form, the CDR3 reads TGTGCCAGTAGTATAGATCCATCCCAAGGGGGTTGGGGCAATCAGCCCCAGCATTTT. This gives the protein CASSIDPSQGGWGNQPQHF. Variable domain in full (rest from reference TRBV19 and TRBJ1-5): DGGITQSPKYLFRKEGQNVTLSCEQNLNHDAMYWYRQDPGQGLRLIYYSQIVNDFQKGDIAEGYSVSREKKESFPLTVTSAQKNPTAFYLCASSIDPSQGGWGNQPQHFGDGTRLSIL.

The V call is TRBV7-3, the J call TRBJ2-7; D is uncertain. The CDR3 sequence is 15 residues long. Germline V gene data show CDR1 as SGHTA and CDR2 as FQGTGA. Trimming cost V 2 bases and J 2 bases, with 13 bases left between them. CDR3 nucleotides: TGTGCCAGCAGCTTATCGGCAGGTGTCACCTACGAGCAGTACTTC. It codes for CASSLSAGVTYEQYF.

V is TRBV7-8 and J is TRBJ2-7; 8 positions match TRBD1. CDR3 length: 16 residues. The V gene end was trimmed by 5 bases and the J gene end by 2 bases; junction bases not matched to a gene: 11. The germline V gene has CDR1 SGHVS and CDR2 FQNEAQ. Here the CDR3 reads CASSSQGASGTYEQYF. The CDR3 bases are TGTGCCAGCAGCAGTCAGGGGGCCAGTGGGACCTACGAGCAGTACTTC.